A single sample is the source of the 28 T cell receptor beta chains below, sequenced in a study of blood T cells in healthy people across ages. The second PCR ran about 7 to 12 cycles with a sample-barcoded 5' primer and J-beta primers. TCRdb processed the 5' RACE reads anew with MiXCR; each CDR3 protein has one entry. The sample lists hundreds of thousands of distinct CDR3 sequences, about 45% occurring once. Sequenced sample: blood. These TCRs come from a man older than 75 in good health.

This clonotype was counted only a few times. The genes are TRBV20-1 and TRBJ2-7, with 11 bases fitting TRBD1. Trimming took 5 bases from V and 3 from J; bases not matched to a gene: 6. This CDR3 is built from 14 residues. From germline, CDR1 is DFQATT and CDR2 SNEGSKA (reference sequence). DNA of the CDR3: TGCAGTGCTGCACGGGACAGGGGGGACTACGAGCAGTACTTC. It is translated as CSAARDRGDYEQYF.

This clonotype was recorded once. The chain joins TRBV20-1 to TRBJ1-5; 10 bases are shared with TRBD1. V was pared by 1 base and J by 3 bases, with 6 bases of the junction left unmatched. CDR1 is DFQATT, CDR2 SNEGSKA, per germline (reference sequence). This CDR3 spans 16 amino acids. This CDR3 reads CSARASTGGFNQPQHF. CDR3 in DNA: TGCAGTGCTAGAGCATCGACAGGGGGCTTCAATCAGCCCCAGCATTTT.

The V and J genes are TRBV27 and TRBJ2-6; D might be TRBD1 (6 bases). Germline values: CDR1 MNHEY, CDR2 SMNVEV (reference sequence). This CDR3 comprises 17 residues. V was shortened by 7 bases and J by 1 base, with 17 bases between the two germline ends. DNA for the CDR3: TGTGCCAGCACCCGCGGCGCAGGGGAATCTGGGGCCAACGTCCTGACTTTC. Translated, it gives CASTRGAGESGANVLTF.

This clonotype was counted a few times. V is TRBV6-6 and J is TRBJ1-5; 10 nucleotides line up with TRBD1. This CDR3 spans 14 amino acids. Germline V gives CDR1 MNHNY, CDR2 SVGAGI (reference sequence). Germline trimming cut 6 bases from V and 7 bases from J; bases unmatched to any gene: 6. The CDR3 here is CASRTGGEEQPQHF. The CDR3 nucleotides are TGTGCCAGCAGGACAGGGGGCGAGGAGCAGCCCCAGCATTTT.

The chain carries TRBV7-2 and TRBJ2-5; no firm D call. The J call may be faulty, since TRBJ2-7 better matches the DNA end. CDR3 length: 13 amino acids. The germline CDR1 and CDR2 sequences are SGHTA and FQGNSA. CDR3 loop: CASSLNPEAEQYF. The CDR3 nucleotides are TGTGCCAGCAGCTTAAACCCCGAAGCCGAGCAGTACTTC.

Comments on this clonotype: A read error may be the cause here, since a much bigger clone is one base away. This sequence joins TRBV7-3 and TRBJ2-1, with D possibly TRBD1 on 5 matching bases. Germline assignment: CDR1 SGHTA and CDR2 FQGTGA. V was shortened by 6 bases and J by 2 bases, with 17 bases between the two germline ends. The CDR3 is made up of 16 amino acids. DNA for the CDR3: TGTGCCAGCAGTCTTGGGGCAGAAAGCCCCTACAATGAGCAGTTCTTC. This sequence encodes CASSLGAESPYNEQFF. The full variable domain, in which reference TRBV7-3 and TRBJ2-1 provide the parts outside the CDR3, is GAGVSQTPSNKVTEKGKYVELRCDPISGHTALYWYRQSLGQGPEFLIYFQGTGAADDSGLPNDRFFAVRPEGSVSTLKIQRTERGDSAVYLCASSLGAESPYNEQFFGPGTRLTVL.

The chain uses TRBV3-1 and TRBJ1-1; D remains unclear. This CDR3 has 15 residues. Germline V gene lookup returns CDR1 LGHDT and CDR2 YNNKEL (reference sequence). V lost 3 bases to trimming and J lost 0 bases, with 11 bases between them. For the CDR3, the DNA is TGTGCCAGCAGCCAGGGTGGTTATATGAACACTGAAGCTTTCTTT. Residues: CASSQGGYMNTEAFF.

The genes are TRBV20-1 and TRBJ2-7, with TRBD1 matching 7 bases. The CDR3 contains 14 residues. Germline V gene lookup returns CDR1 DFQATT and CDR2 SNEGSKA (reference sequence). V shed 4 bases and J 2 bases; nucleotides not matched to a gene: 8. This CDR3 reads CSAIKGAQAYEQYF. CDR3 DNA: TGCAGTGCTATTAAGGGGGCTCAGGCCTACGAGCAGTACTTC.

This clonotype was counted at least ten times. This chain links TRBV29-1 with TRBJ2-7, with 7 bases identical to TRBD1. The CDR3 extends over 13 amino acids. Germline CDR1 reads SQVTM; CDR2 reads ANQGSEA. With V trimmed by 6 bases and J by 0 bases, 5 bases remained unmatched. The CDR3 coding sequence is TGCAGCGTCCGACGGACAGGCTCCTACGAGCAGTACTTC. It codes for CSVRRTGSYEQYF.

The chain employs TRBV2 and TRBJ2-3; D not certain. Germline V gives CDR1 SNHLY, CDR2 FYNNEI. The germline V and J ends were trimmed by 10 bases and 4 bases, with 18 bases remaining between them. The CDR3 has 14 amino acids. CDR3 amino acids: CAKMQVLGADTQYF. CDR3 DNA: TGTGCCAAAATGCAGGTACTTGGCGCAGATACGCAGTATTTT.

In the case of this clonotype: This could be a read error, since a much larger clone is one nucleotide away. CDR3 loop: CASSYSSLGEWTNEKLFF. The CDR3 DNA follows: TGTGCCAGCAGTTACTCGTCTTTAGGGGAGTGGACTAATGAAAAACTGTTTTTT. The rearrangement uses TRBV6-5 and TRBJ1-4; D may be TRBD1 (5 bases). Germline V lookup: CDR1 MNHEY, CDR2 SVGAGI. This CDR3 spans 18 amino acids. V was trimmed by 0 bases and J by 2 bases, leaving 16 bases between them.

The chain carries TRBV6-2 or TRBV6-3 and TRBJ2-7; TRBD1 aligns across 7 bases. With V trimmed by 0 bases and J by 2 bases, 22 bases remained unmatched. Germline assignment: CDR1 MNHEY and CDR2 SVGEGT. The CDR3 has 21 amino acids. The CDR3 DNA follows: TGTGCCAGCAGTTACTCTTTCTTGGGCACCCGAGGGGGCAGCCTACCCTACGAGCAGTACTTC. Protein product: CASSYSFLGTRGGSLPYEQYF.

For this clonotype: Its ends do not fully match the called genes, so a read error is possible. The gene calls are TRBV2 and TRBJ1-5; maybe TRBD1 (5 bases). The CDR3 spans 14 residues. Germline CDR1 and CDR2: SNHLY and FYNNEI. The CDR3 nucleotides are TGCGCCAGCAGCCAAGACAGTTGGACTCAGCCCCAGCATTTT. It specifies CASSQDSWTQPQHF.

The CDR3 DNA follows: TGTGCCAGCTGCCTGGGAGGGGGCACTGAAGCTTTCTTT. Its translation: CASCLGGGTEAFF. This chain links TRBV12-3 or TRBV12-4 with TRBJ1-1; perhaps TRBD1 as D (6 bases). This CDR3 contains 13 residues. The V end lost 8 bases, the J end lost 4 bases, and 14 bases lay between the germline ends.

The sample holds a few counts of this clonotype. The chain uses TRBV29-1 and TRBJ2-1; no firm D call. The V end was cut by 5 bases, the J end by 6 bases, with 11 bases between. Germline V gene lookup returns CDR1 SQVTM and CDR2 ANQGSEA. The length of the CDR3 is 12 residues. CDR3 protein: CSVYSSGNEQFF. The CDR3 DNA sequence: TGCAGCGTTTACAGTTCCGGCAATGAGCAGTTCTTC.

The chain recombines TRBV29-1 with TRBJ1-1, with 7 positions matching TRBD1. Germline V gene sequence: CDR1 SQVTM, CDR2 ANQGSEA. The CDR3 is 13 amino acids. With V trimmed by 6 bases and J by 1 base, 5 bases remained unmatched. The CDR3 sequence: CSVGGQPNTEAFF. CDR3 DNA: TGCAGCGTCGGGGGACAGCCGAACACTGAAGCTTTCTTT.

The genes are TRBV5-1 and TRBJ2-7; the match to TRBD1 covers 8 bases. Judging by the DNA end, TRBJ2-5 fits better; the J call may be wrong. Germline CDR1 is SGHRS and CDR2 is YFSETQ. The CDR3 sequence is 14 residues long. The CDR3 region has the DNA TGCGCCAGCAGAAGCACGACAGGGGCAGAGACCCAGTACTTC. Amino acids: CASRSTTGAETQYF.

The rearrangement joins TRBV5-1 to TRBJ2-3; 7 bases fit TRBD1. The CDR3 contains 14 residues. V shed 4 bases and J 5 bases; nucleotides not matched to a gene: 7. Germline assignment: CDR1 SGHRS and CDR2 YFSETQ. This chain's CDR3 is CASSVDRVEDTQYF. CDR3 DNA: TGCGCCAGCAGCGTTGACAGGGTGGAAGATACGCAGTATTTT.

This clonotype showed up just a few times. The V gene is TRBV18, the J gene TRBJ2-3; no firm D call. This CDR3 is 15 amino acids long. The germline gives CDR1 KGHSH, CDR2 LQKENI. Trimming removed 4 bases from V and 3 bases from J, with 14 bases in between. This chain's CDR3 is CASSLTKDGTDTQYF. In DNA, the CDR3 is TGTGCCAGCTCACTCACCAAGGACGGGACAGATACGCAGTATTTT.

The V call is TRBV20-1, the J call TRBJ2-3, with 8 bases matching TRBD1. V trimming: 0 bases; J trimming: 2 bases; junction bases outside the gene matches: 13. The CDR3 totals 18 residues. Germline-derived CDR1 and CDR2 are DFQATT and SNEGSKA (reference sequence). CDR3 residues: CSARDGQGQRPYTDTQYF. The CDR3 DNA is TGCAGTGCTAGAGACGGACAGGGCCAAAGGCCCTACACAGATACGCAGTATTTT.

The chain recombines TRBV12-3 or TRBV12-4 with TRBJ2-5; 7 positions match TRBD1. After removal of 7 bases from V and 11 bases from J, the junction contained 22 bases not matched to a gene. This CDR3 is 16 amino acids long. In DNA, the CDR3 is TGTGCCAGCACCAGGCACCAGGGACAGCATAAAAAGGAGCAGTACTTC. It codes for CASTRHQGQHKKEQYF.

The J gene is TRBJ2-7, the V gene TRBV7-2, with D unclear. Germline CDR1 reads SGHTA; CDR2 reads FQGNSA. V lost 5 bases, J lost 2 bases, and 13 bases lay in between. The CDR3 totals 14 residues. The chain's CDR3 is CASSQTPETYEQYF. CDR3 coding DNA: TGTGCCAGCAGCCAAACGCCTGAAACCTACGAGCAGTACTTC.

The chain links TRBV5-5 to TRBJ2-1; a possible D gene is TRBD1 (6 bases). Trimming shortened V by 2 bases and J by 6 bases, and 9 bases separated the two germline ends. CDR1 and CDR2 (germline): SGHKS, YYEKEE (reference sequence). The CDR3 consists of 13 residues. CDR3 in amino acids: CASSFTDSNEQFF. DNA of the CDR3: TGTGCCAGCAGCTTCACGGACAGCAATGAGCAGTTCTTC.

The rearrangement links TRBV29-1 to TRBJ2-4, with 10 positions matching TRBD1. The J call is doubtful: the DNA matches TRBJ2-7 better. Germline values: CDR1 SQVTM, CDR2 ANQGSEA. The CDR3 contains 13 residues. The chain's CDR3 is CSVTGDRGYEQYF. The CDR3 DNA reads as TGCAGCGTTACCGGGGACAGGGGATACGAGCAGTACTTC.

The chain couples TRBV29-1 to TRBJ2-4, with TRBD2 as a possible D gene (6 bases). Trimming pared 6 bases from V and 8 bases from J, leaving 20 bases between. Germline CDR1 reads SQVTM; CDR2 reads ANQGSEA. The CDR3 consists of 14 residues. CDR3 coding DNA: TGCAGCGTCCACGACGTGCGCACGGGGGACATTCAGTACTTC. This sequence encodes CSVHDVRTGDIQYF.

This clonotype has only a few counts. This may come from a read error, since a much larger clone is one base off. The V gene is TRBV6-6, the J gene TRBJ2-7; D is unresolved. Trimming removed 5 bases at V and 2 bases at J, with 22 bases between. CDR3 size: 17 residues. CDR1 and CDR2 from the germline V gene are MNHNY and SVGAGI (reference sequence). In nucleotides, the CDR3 is TGTGCCAGCAGTCAAAAACGCGCCCATTTCAACGCCTACGAGCAGTACTTC. Amino acids: CASSQKRAHFNAYEQYF.

V is TRBV20-1 and J is TRBJ2-7; a possible D gene is TRBD2 (6 bases). The CDR3 runs 15 residues. The germline V gene has CDR1 DFQATT and CDR2 SNEGSKA (reference sequence). V shed 0 bases and J shed 4 bases, with 16 bases lying between them. The CDR3 loop is CSARDGGPRIYEQYF. CDR3 in DNA: TGCAGTGCTAGAGATGGAGGGCCTCGGATATACGAGCAGTACTTC.

Remarks on this clonotype: A clone one base away is much larger, so this may be a read error. J is TRBJ2-5 and V is TRBV6-5, with 9 bases aligning to TRBD2. The CDR3 is made up of 13 amino acids. CDR1 MNHEY and CDR2 SVGAGI come from the germline V gene. In DNA form, the CDR3 reads TGTGCCAGCAGCAGCGGGGGGAGAGAGATCCAGTACTTC. This encodes CASSSGGREIQYF.